The present T cell receptor (beta chain) was sequenced within a study of shared T cell receptors in the human thymus. The method was immunoSEQ multiplex PCR; TCRdb's version includes in-frame clones alone and lacks a portion of them. The sample consists of approximately 68,000 clones, nearly 95% of them appearing once. Germline V gene sequence: CDR1 SGHVS, CDR2 FQNEAQ. CDR3 size: 15 residues. V gave up 5 bases and J gave up 5 bases; unmatched junction bases: 7. The rearrangement joins TRBV7-8 to TRBJ1-4, with 8 bases identical to TRBD1. The material sequenced was thymocytes. This receptor was taken from a human donor. The CDR3 nucleotides read TGTGCCAGCAGCGCTCCGGGACAGGAAAATGAAAAACTGTTTTTT. It specifies CASSAPGQENEKLFF.